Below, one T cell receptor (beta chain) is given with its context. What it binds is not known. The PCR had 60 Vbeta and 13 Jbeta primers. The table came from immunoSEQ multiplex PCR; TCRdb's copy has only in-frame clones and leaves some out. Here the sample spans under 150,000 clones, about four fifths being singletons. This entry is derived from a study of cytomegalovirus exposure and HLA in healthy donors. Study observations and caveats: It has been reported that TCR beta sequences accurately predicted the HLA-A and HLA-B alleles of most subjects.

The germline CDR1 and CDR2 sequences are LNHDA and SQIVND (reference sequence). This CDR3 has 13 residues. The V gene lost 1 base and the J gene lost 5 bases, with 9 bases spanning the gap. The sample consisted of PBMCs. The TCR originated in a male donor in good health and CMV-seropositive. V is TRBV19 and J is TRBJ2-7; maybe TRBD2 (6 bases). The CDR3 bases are TGTGCCAGTAGTATAGGGGGCGGGGACGAGCAGTACTTC. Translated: CASSIGGGDEQYF.